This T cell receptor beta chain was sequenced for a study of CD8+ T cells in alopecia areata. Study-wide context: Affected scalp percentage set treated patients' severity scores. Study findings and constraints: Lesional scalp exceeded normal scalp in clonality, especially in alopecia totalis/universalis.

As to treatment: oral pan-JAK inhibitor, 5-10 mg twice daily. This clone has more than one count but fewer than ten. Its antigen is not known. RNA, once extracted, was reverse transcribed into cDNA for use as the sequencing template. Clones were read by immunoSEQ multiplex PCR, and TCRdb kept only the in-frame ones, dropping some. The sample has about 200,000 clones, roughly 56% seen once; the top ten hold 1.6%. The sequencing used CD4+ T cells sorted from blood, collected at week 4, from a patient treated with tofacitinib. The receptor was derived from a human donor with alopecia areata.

The CDR3 spells CASSFGQRADTQYF. The CDR3 DNA follows: TGTGCCAGCAGCTTTGGACAGCGGGCAGATACGCAGTATTTT. The gene calls are TRBV11-1 and TRBJ2-3; D tentatively fits TRBD1 or TRBD2 (6 bases each). CDR3 length equals 14 residues. Germline CDR1 and CDR2: SGHAT and FQDESV (reference sequence). V lost 3 bases, J lost 4 bases, and 11 bases lay in between. The entire variable domain, with the rest obtained from reference TRBV11-1 and TRBJ2-3, is as follows: EAEVAQSPRYKITEKSQAVAFWCDPISGHATLYWYRQILGQGPELLVQFQDESVVDDSQLPKDRFSAERLKGVDSTLKIQPAELGDSAMYLCASSFGQRADTQYFGPGTRLTVL.